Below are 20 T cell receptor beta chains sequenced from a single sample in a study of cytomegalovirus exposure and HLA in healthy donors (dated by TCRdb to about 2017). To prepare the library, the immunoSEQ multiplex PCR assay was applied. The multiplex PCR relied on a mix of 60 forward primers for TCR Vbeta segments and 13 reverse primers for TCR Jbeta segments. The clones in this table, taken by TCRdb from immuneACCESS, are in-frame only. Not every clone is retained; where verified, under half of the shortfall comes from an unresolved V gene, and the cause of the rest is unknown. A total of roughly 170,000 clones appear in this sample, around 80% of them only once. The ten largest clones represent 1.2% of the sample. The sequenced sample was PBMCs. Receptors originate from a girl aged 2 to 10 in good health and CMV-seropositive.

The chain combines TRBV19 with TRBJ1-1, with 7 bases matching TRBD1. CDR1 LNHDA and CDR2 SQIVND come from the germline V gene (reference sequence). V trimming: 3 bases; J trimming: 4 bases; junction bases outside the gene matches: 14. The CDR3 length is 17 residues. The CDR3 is CASSIGGLRGRGTEAFF. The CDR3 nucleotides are TGTGCCAGTAGTATTGGGGGCTTGAGGGGGCGCGGCACTGAAGCTTTCTTT. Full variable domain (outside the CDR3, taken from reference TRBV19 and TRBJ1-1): DGGITQSPKYLFRKEGQNVTLSCEQNLNHDAMYWYRQDPGQGLRLIYYSQIVNDFQKGDIAEGYSVSREKKESFPLTVTSAQKNPTAFYLCASSIGGLRGRGTEAFFGQGTRLTVV.

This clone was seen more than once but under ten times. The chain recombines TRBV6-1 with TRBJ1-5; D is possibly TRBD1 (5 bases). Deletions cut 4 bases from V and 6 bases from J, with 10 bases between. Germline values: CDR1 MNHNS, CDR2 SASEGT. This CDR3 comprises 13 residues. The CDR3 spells CASSVGGAQPQHF. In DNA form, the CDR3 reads TGTGCCAGCAGTGTCGGAGGGGCTCAGCCCCAGCATTTT.

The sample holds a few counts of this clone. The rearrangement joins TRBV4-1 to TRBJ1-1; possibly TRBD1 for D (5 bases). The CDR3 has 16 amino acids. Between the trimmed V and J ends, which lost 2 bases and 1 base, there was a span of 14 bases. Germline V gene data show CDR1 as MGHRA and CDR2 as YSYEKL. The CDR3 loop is CASSQTEGAQNTEAFF. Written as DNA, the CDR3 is TGCGCCAGCAGCCAAACAGAAGGGGCCCAGAACACTGAAGCTTTCTTT.

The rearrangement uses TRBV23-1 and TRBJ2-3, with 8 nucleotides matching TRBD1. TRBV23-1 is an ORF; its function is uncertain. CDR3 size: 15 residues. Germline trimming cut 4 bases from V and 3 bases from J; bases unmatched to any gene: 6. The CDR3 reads CASSRTHRGTDTQYF. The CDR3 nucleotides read TGCGCCAGCAGTCGCACCCACAGGGGGACAGATACGCAGTATTTT.

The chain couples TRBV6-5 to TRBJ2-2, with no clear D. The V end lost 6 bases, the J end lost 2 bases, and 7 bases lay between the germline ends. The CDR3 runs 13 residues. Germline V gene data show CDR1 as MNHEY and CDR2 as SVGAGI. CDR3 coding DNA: TGTGCCAGCAGGCAGGTCAACACCGGGGAGCTGTTTTTT. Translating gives CASRQVNTGELFF.

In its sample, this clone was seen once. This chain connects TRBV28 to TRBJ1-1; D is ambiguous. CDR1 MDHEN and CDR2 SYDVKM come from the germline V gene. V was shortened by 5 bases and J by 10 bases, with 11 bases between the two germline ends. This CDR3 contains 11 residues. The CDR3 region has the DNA TGTGCCAGCAGTACGCGACACGGAGCTTTCTTT. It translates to CASSTRHGAFF.

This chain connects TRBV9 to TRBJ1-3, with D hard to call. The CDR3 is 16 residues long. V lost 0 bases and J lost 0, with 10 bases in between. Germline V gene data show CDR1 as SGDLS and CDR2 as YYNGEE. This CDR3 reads CASSVGTTVSGNTIYF. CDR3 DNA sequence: TGTGCCAGCAGCGTAGGGACTACTGTCTCTGGAAACACCATATATTTT.

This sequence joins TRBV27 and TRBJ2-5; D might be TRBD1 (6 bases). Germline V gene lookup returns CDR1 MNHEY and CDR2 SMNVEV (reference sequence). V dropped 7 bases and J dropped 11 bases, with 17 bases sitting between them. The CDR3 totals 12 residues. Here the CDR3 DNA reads TGTGCCAGCACCCCCAGGGGAGAAGAGCAGTACTTC. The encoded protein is CASTPRGEEQYF.

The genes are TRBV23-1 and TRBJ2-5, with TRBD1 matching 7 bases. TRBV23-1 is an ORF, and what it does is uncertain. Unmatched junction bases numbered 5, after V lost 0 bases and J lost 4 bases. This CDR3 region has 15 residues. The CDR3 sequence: CASSQSRGGLETQYF. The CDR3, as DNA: TGCGCCAGCAGTCAATCGCGAGGGGGCTTAGAGACCCAGTACTTC.

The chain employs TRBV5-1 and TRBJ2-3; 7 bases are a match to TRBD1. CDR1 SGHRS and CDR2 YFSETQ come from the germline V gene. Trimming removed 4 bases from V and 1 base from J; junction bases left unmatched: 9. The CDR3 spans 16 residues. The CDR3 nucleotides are TGCGCCAGCAGCGGGAACAGGGGACGGGGCACAGATACGCAGTATTTT. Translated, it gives CASSGNRGRGTDTQYF.

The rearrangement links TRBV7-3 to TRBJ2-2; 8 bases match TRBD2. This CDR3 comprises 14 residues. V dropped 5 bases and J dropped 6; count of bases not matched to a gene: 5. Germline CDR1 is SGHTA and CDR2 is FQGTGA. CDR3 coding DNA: TGTGCCAGCAGCCAAGGACTAGCTGCCGGGGAGCTGTTTTTT. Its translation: CASSQGLAAGELFF. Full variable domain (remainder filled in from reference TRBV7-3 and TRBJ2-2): GAGVSQTPSNKVTEKGKYVELRCDPISGHTALYWYRQSLGQGPEFLIYFQGTGAADDSGLPNDRFFAVRPEGSVSTLKIQRTERGDSAVYLCASSQGLAAGELFFGEGSRLTVL.

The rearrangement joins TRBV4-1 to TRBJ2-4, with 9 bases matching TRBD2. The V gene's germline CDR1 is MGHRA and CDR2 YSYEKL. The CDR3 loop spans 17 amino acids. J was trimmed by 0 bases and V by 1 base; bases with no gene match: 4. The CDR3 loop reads CASSQVLAGLAKNIQYF. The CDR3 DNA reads TGCGCCAGCAGCCAAGTTCTAGCGGGGTTAGCCAAAAACATTCAGTACTTC.

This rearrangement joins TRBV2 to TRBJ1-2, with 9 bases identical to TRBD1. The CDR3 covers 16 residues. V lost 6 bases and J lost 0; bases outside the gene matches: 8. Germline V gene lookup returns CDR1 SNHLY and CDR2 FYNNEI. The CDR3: CASSRDRATANYGYTF. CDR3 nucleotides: TGTGCCAGCAGCCGGGACAGGGCCACCGCTAACTATGGCTACACCTTC.

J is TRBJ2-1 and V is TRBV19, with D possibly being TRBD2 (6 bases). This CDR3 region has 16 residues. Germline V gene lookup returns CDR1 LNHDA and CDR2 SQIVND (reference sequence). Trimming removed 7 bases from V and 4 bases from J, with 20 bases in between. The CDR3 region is CASTTSRKAGYNEQFF. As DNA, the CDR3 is TGTGCCAGTACCACGTCTCGAAAAGCGGGTTACAATGAGCAGTTCTTC.

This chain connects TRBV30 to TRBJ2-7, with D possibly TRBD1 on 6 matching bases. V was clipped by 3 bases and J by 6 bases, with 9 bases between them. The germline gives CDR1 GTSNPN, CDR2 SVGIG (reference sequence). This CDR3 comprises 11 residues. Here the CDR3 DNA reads TGTGCCTGGAGCAGACAGGCCGAGCAGTACTTC. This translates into CAWSRQAEQYF.

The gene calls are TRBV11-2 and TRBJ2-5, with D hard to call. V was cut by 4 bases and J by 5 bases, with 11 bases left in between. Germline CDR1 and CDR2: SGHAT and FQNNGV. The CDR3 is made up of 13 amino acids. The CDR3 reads CASSSPSRETQYF. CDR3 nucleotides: TGTGCCAGCAGCTCCCCGTCTAGGGAGACCCAGTACTTC.

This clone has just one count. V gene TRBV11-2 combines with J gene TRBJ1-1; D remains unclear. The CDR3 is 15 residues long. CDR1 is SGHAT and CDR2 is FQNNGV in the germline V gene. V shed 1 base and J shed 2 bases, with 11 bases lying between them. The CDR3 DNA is TGTGCCAGCAGCTTAGGATGGACGGGAAACACTGAAGCTTTCTTT. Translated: CASSLGWTGNTEAFF.

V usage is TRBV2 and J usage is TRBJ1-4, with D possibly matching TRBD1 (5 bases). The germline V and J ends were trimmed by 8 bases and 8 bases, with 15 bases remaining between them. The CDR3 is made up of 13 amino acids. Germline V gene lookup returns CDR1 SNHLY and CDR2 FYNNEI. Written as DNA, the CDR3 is TGTGCCAGCTTTCTGGGGCGAAGCGAAAAACTGTTTTTT. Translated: CASFLGRSEKLFF. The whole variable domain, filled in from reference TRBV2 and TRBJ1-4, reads EPEVTQTPSHQVTQMGQEVILRCVPISNHLYFYWYRQILGQKVEFLVSFYNNEISEKSEIFDDQFSVERPDGSNFTLKIRSTKLEDSAMYFCASFLGRSEKLFFGSGTQLSVL.

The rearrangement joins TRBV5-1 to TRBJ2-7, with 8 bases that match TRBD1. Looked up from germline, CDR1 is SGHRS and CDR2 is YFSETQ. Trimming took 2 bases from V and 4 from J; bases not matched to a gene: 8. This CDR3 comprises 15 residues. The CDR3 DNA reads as TGCGCCAGCAGCTTTTTACGACAGGGGTGGTACGAGCAGTACTTC. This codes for CASSFLRQGWYEQYF.

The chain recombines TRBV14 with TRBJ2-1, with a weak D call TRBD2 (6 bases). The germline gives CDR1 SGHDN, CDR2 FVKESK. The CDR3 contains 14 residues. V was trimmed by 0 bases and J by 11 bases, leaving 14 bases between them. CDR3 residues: CASSQDSGGLKQFF. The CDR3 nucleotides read TGTGCCAGCAGCCAAGATTCCGGGGGTTTGAAGCAGTTCTTC.